This T cell receptor beta chain stems from a study of blood T cell repertoires in COVID-19. Study context: The origin of the acute and convalescent COVID-19 samples was the United States, Italy and Spain. The analysed material was cDNA or gDNA that came from T cells, B-cell-depleted T cells, or PBMCs.

Germline V CDR1 and CDR2: KGHSH, LQKENI. The trim removed 5 bases at V and 1 base at J, leaving 5 bases unmatched. The CDR3 runs to 15 residues. Per the study methods: Reference gene primers were amplified, and this amplification served to estimate nucleated cell counts. Clones were sequenced by immunoSEQ multiplex PCR, and TCRdb holds only the in-frame ones, with some missing. Clone size and the V and J calls come from that table; the DNA yielded D and trimming. The sample has some 250,000 clones, around 80% seen once. Sequenced input: peripheral blood. The chain joins TRBV18 to TRBJ1-2; 9 positions agree with TRBD1. The sequence derives from a man aged 80 or over with acute or convalescent COVID-19. CDR3 DNA: TGTGCCAGCTCAACTGACAGGGGGGATAACTATGGCTACACCTTC. It translates to CASSTDRGDNYGYTF.